One sample yielded the 10 T cell receptor beta chains listed below, sequenced in a study of cytomegalovirus exposure and HLA in healthy donors. The PCR ran on 60 Vbeta and 13 Jbeta primers. Using immunoSEQ multiplex PCR, the repertoire was profiled, and TCRdb retains in-frame clones only, with some absent. The sample lists more than 250,000 clones, about 87% occurring once. The sample consisted of PBMCs. The receptors here all came from a woman aged 18-29 years in good health and CMV-seronegative.

This chain links TRBV19 with TRBJ2-7; D remains unclear. The V gene lost 5 bases and the J gene lost 3 bases, with 11 bases spanning the gap. CDR1 LNHDA and CDR2 SQIVND come from the germline V gene (reference sequence). The CDR3 totals 13 residues. The CDR3 sequence: CASSSQNYYEQYF. In nucleotides, the CDR3 is TGTGCCAGTAGTTCTCAGAATTACTACGAGCAGTACTTC.

The chain has TRBV5-5 and TRBJ1-2; D is uncertain. The CDR3 contains 11 residues. Trimming left V 0 bases short and J 8 bases short, with 5 bases between. Germline CDR1 is SGHKS and CDR2 is YYEKEE (reference sequence). The CDR3 DNA is TGTGCCAGCAGCTTGGACACCGGCTACACCTTC. Protein product: CASSLDTGYTF.

The rearrangement links TRBV6-6 to TRBJ1-6; unclear D gene. The ends were cut back, 6 bases at V and 7 bases at J, with 10 bases in the middle. Germline CDR1 MNHNY, CDR2 SVGAGI (reference sequence). The CDR3 has 13 residues. The CDR3 region has the DNA TGTGCCAGCAGACCAAACAACAATTCACCCCTCCACTTT. Residues: CASRPNNNSPLHF.

This rearrangement joins TRBV2 to TRBJ2-5, with 13 bases matching TRBD2. V shed 10 bases and J 2 bases; nucleotides not matched to a gene: 13. From germline, CDR1 is SNHLY and CDR2 FYNNEI. CDR3 length equals 17 residues. In DNA form, the CDR3 reads TGTGCCACCAATAAAGGACTAGCGGGGGTCCAACAAGAGACCCAGTACTTC. This codes for CATNKGLAGVQQETQYF.

The chain uses TRBV5-1 and TRBJ2-6; 10 bases map to TRBD1. Trimming cost V 4 bases and J 4 bases; bases outside gene matches: 5. The CDR3 sequence is 16 residues long. Germline assignment: CDR1 SGHRS and CDR2 YFSETQ. The CDR3 DNA reads as TGCGCCAGCAGCCAGACAGGGGGCTCGGGGGCCAACGTCCTGACTTTC. It yields the protein CASSQTGGSGANVLTF.

CDR3 DNA sequence: TGTGCCAGCTCACCACTACCTACAGCGAACACTGAAGCTTTCTTT. The encoded protein is CASSPLPTANTEAFF. The chain employs TRBV18 and TRBJ1-1; no firm D call. The CDR3 length is 15 residues. V was clipped by 1 base and J by 1 base, with 10 bases between them. Germline lookup yields CDR1 KGHSH and CDR2 LQKENI.

V usage is TRBV19 and J usage is TRBJ1-2; maybe TRBD1 (5 bases). The CDR3 is 13 residues long. Trimming took 6 bases from V and 4 from J, leaving 12 bases between them. Germline lookup yields CDR1 LNHDA and CDR2 SQIVND (reference sequence). The chain's CDR3 is CASRDTTIYGYTF. The CDR3 DNA reads TGTGCCAGTAGGGACACCACCATCTATGGCTACACCTTC.

The CDR3 is CASSLSPAGGPDNEQFF. The CDR3 DNA follows: TGTGCCAGCAGTTTATCCCCTGCGGGGGGGCCGGACAATGAGCAGTTCTTC. The rearrangement uses TRBV28 and TRBJ2-1, with 9 nucleotides matching TRBD2. The CDR3 spans 17 residues. The trim removed 1 base at V and 5 bases at J, leaving 9 bases unmatched. Germline assignment: CDR1 MDHEN and CDR2 SYDVKM.

This CDR3 reads CASQDRGKTEAFF. CDR3 nucleotide sequence: TGTGCCAGCCAAGACAGGGGAAAAACTGAAGCTTTCTTT. The chain employs TRBV7-9 and TRBJ1-1, with 8 bases matching TRBD1. In germline, CDR1 is SEHNR, CDR2 FQNEAQ (reference sequence). The V segment lost 8 bases and the J segment 5 bases; nucleotides outside the gene matches: 7. The CDR3 totals 13 residues.

About this clone itself: Other DNA variants within this sample encode the same CDR3. The gene calls are TRBV29-1 and TRBJ1-2; 12 bases align to TRBD1. Germline V gene lookup returns CDR1 SQVTM and CDR2 ANQGSEA. J was trimmed by 7 bases and V by 6 bases; bases with no gene match: 6. The CDR3 is made up of 13 amino acids. The CDR3 spells CSVGGQGAGGYTF. For the CDR3, the DNA is TGCAGCGTGGGGGGACAGGGGGCGGGTGGCTACACCTTC.